This T cell receptor (beta chain) comes out of a study of OX40 agonist ivuxolimab in advanced cancers. Study information: Intravenous ivuxolimab at 0.01 to 10 mg/kg was given to patients every 2 weeks. Participants averaged about 66 years of age (range about 23 to 80) and were 82.7% male. Study-level findings and limits: Partial responders dosed at 0.1-3.0 mg/kg displayed clonal expansion ranking among the lowest. Dose levels from 0.1 to 3.0 mg/kg saw CD4+ and CD8+ blood T cells expand clonally by week 6.

This clone was observed once. Its antigen is currently unknown. Sequenced by immunoSEQ multiplex PCR; TCRdb stores in-frame clones only, minus some. Of roughly 67,000 clones listed, 86% were seen once; the top ten hold over 0.65%. CDR3 length equals 15 residues. The germline CDR1 and CDR2 sequences are GTSNPN and SVGIG (reference sequence). Trimming took off 8 bases at V and 0 bases at J, with 19 bases between the two ends. The TCR originated in an adult with an advanced solid tumor such as melanoma, head and neck, liver or kidney cancer. The chain is built from TRBV30 and TRBJ1-2; D unclear. The sample consisted of CD4+ or CD8+ T cells sorted from blood, taken in a trial of the OX40 agonist ivuxolimab. In nucleotides, the CDR3 is TGTGCCGGAACCCCCCAGCCGAATCCTAACTATGGCTACACCTTC. Amino acids: CAGTPQPNPNYGYTF.